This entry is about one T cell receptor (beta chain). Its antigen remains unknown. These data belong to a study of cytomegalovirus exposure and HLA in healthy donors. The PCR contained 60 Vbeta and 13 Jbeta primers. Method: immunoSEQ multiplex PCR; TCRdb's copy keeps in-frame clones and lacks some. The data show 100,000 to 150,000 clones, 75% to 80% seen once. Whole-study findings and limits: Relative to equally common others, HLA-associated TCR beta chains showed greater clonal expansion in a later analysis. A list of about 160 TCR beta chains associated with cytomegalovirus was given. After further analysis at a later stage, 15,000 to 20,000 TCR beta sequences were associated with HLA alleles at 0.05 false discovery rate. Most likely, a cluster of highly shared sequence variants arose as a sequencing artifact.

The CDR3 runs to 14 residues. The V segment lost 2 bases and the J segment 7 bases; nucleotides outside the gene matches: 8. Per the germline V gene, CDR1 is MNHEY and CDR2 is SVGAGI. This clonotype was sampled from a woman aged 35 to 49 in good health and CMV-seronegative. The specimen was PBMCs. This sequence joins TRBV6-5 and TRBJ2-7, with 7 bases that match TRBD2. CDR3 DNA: TGTGCCAGCAGTTACCATGGCAGGGAGGGGGAGCAGTACTTC. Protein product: CASSYHGREGEQYF.